This T cell receptor beta chain was captured in a study of cytomegalovirus exposure and HLA in healthy donors. Study details: Among about 179 million T cells, an earlier analysis found 95 million to 140 million unique TCR beta sequences. Findings and limits, study-wide: A later analysis, which compared TCR beta chains of equal frequency, found the HLA-associated ones more clonally expanded. Earlier findings revealed that most TCR beta V segments proved productive either about 87% or about 30% of the time.

Regarding this clone: Its antigen is currently unknown. The sample carries other DNA sequences with the same CDR3.

CDR3 length: 13 amino acids. The V end lost 5 bases, the J end lost 5 bases, and 12 bases lay between the germline ends. The germline V gene encodes CDR1 SEHNR and CDR2 FQNEAQ (reference sequence). PCR employed 60 Vbeta and 13 Jbeta primers. Sequenced by immunoSEQ multiplex PCR; TCRdb stores in-frame clones only, minus some. The sample holds around 300,000 clones, 84% seen once. The donors comprised healthy bone marrow donors. Specimen: PBMCs. The rearrangement uses TRBV7-9 and TRBJ1-1; possible D gene TRBD1, 6 bases. The sequence came from a woman in her thirties or forties in good health and CMV-seropositive. This CDR3 reads CASSPRGGTEAFF. In DNA, the CDR3 is TGTGCCAGCAGCCCGAGGGGGGGTACTGAAGCTTTCTTT.